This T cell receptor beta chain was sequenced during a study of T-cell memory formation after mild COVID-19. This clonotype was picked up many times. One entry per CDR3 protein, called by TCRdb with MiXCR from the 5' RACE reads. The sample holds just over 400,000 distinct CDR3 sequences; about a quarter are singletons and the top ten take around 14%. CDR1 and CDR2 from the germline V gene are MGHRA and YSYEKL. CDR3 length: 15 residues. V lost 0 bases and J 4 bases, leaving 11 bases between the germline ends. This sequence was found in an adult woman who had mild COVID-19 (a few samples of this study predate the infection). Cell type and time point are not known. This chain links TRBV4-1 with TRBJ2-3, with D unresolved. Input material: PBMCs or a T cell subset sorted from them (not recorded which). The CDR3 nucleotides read TGCGCCAGCAGCCAAGATCAACGCGGCCCAGATACGCAGTATTTT. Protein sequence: CASSQDQRGPDTQYF.